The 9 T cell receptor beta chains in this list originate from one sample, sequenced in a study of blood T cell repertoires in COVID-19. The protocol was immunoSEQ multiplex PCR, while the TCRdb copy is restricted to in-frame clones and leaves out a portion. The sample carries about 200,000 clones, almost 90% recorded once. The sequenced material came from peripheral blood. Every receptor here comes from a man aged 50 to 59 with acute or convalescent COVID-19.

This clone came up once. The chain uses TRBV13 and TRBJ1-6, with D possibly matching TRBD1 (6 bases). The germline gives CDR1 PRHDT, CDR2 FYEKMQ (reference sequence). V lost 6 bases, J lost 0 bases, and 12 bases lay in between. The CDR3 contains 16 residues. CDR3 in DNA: TGTGCCAGCAGGGACAGCAAGAGCTCCTATAATTCACCCCTCCACTTT. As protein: CASRDSKSSYNSPLHF.

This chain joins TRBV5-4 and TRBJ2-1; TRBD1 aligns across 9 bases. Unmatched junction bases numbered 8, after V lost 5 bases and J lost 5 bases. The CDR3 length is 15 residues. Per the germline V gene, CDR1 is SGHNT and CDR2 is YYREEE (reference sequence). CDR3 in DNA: TGTGCCAGCAGTGGCGGGACAGGGCTTAACAATGAGCAGTTCTTC. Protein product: CASSGGTGLNNEQFF.

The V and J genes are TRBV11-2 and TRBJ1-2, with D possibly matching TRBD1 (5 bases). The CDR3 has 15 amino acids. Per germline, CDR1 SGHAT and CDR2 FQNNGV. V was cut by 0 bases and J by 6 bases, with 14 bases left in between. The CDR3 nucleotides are TGTGCCAGCAGCTTAGAACGGACATCAGGACATGGCTACACCTTC. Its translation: CASSLERTSGHGYTF.

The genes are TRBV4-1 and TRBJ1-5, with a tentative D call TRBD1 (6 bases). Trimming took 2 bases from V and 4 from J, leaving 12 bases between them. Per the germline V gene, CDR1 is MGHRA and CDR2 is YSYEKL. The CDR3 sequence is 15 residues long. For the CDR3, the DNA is TGCGCCAGCAGCCAATTGGACAGACCGAATCAGCCCCAGCATTTT. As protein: CASSQLDRPNQPQHF.

DNA for the CDR3: TGTGCCATCAGTGGGGGGGGTGGCTACACCTTC. Its translation is CAISGGGGYTF. This rearrangement joins TRBV10-3 to TRBJ1-2; tentatively, D is TRBD1 (5 bases). With 4 bases removed from V and 7 bases from J, the gap between germline ends came to 7 bases. CDR1 ENHRY and CDR2 SYGVKD come from the germline V gene. This CDR3 contains 11 residues.

CDR3 protein: CASSGGTAMNTEAFF. DNA of the CDR3: TGTGCCAGTAGTGGAGGGACAGCTATGAACACTGAAGCTTTCTTT. The chain is built from TRBV19 and TRBJ1-1; 7 bases match TRBD1. Germline assignment: CDR1 LNHDA and CDR2 SQIVND (reference sequence). J was trimmed by 0 bases and V by 5 bases; bases with no gene match: 6. CDR3 length equals 15 residues. Full variable domain (missing parts from reference TRBV19 and TRBJ1-1): DGGITQSPKYLFRKEGQNVTLSCEQNLNHDAMYWYRQDPGQGLRLIYYSQIVNDFQKGDIAEGYSVSREKKESFPLTVTSAQKNPTAFYLCASSGGTAMNTEAFFGQGTRLTVV.

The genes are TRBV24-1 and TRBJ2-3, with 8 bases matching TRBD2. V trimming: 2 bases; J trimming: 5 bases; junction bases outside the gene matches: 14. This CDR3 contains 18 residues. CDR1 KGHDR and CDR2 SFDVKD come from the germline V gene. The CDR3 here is CATSDSGDSGAPRDTQYF. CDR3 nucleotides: TGTGCCACCAGTGATTCCGGTGATAGCGGGGCCCCACGAGATACGCAGTATTTT.

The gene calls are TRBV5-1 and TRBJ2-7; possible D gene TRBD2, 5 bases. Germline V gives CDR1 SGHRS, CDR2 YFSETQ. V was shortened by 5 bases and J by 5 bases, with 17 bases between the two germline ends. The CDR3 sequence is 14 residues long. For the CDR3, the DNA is TGCGCCAGCAGAGCACCGGGATCCCGGGACGAGCAGTACTTC. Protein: CASRAPGSRDEQYF.

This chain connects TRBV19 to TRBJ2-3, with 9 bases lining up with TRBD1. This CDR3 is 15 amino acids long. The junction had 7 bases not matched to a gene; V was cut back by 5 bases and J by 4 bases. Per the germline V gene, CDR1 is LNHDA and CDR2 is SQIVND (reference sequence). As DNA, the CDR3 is TGTGCCAGTAGTGGGCGGGACAGGGCTCCAGATACGCAGTATTTT. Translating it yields CASSGRDRAPDTQYF.